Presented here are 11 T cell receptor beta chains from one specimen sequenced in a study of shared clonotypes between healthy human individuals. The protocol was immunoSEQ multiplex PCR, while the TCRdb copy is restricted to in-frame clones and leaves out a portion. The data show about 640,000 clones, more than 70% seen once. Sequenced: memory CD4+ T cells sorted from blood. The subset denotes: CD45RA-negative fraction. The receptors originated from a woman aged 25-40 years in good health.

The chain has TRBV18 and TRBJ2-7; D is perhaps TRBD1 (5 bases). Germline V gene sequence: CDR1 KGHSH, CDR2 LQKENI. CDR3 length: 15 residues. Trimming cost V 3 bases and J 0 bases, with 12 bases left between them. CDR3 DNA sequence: TGTGCCAGCTCACCTTGGAGCGACAGCTCCTACGAGCAGTACTTC. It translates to CASSPWSDSSYEQYF.

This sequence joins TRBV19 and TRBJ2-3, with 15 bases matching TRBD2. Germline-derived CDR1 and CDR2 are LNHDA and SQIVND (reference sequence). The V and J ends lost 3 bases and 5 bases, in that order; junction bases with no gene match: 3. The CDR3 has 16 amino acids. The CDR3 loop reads CASSIGLAGGGDTQYF. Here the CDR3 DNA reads TGTGCCAGTAGTATTGGACTAGCGGGAGGGGGAGATACGCAGTATTTT.

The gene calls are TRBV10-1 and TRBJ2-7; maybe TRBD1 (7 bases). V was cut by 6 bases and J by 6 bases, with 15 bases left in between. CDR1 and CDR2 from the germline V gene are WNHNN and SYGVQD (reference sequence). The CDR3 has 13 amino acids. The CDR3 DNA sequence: TGCGCCAGCAGCGCGGCAGGGGGGCGCGAGCAGTACTTC. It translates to CASSAAGGREQYF.

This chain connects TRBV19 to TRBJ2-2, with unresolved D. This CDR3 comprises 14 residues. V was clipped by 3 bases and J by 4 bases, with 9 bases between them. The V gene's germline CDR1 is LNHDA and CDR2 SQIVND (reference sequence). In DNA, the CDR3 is TGTGCCAGTAGTATTGCGGCAATCACCGGGGAGCTGTTTTTT. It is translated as CASSIAAITGELFF.

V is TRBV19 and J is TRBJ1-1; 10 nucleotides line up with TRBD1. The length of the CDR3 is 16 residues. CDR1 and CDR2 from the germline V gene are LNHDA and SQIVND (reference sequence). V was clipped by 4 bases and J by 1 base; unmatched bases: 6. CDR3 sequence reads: CASSTGTGAWNTEAFF. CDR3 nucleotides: TGTGCCAGTAGTACCGGGACAGGGGCCTGGAACACTGAAGCTTTCTTT.

CDR3 protein: CASSLGAEQFF. The CDR3 DNA is TGTGCCAGCAGCCTCGGGGCTGAGCAGTTCTTC. This chain connects TRBV7-9 to TRBJ2-1; TRBD1 or TRBD2 may be the D gene (5 bases each). CDR1 is SEHNR, CDR2 FQNEAQ, per germline (reference sequence). The V gene lost 5 bases and the J gene lost 9 bases, with 8 bases spanning the gap. The CDR3 consists of 11 residues.

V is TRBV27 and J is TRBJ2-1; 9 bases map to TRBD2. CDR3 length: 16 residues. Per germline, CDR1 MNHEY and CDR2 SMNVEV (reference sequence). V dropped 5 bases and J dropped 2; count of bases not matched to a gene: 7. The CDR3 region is CASSQTGTSPYNEQFF. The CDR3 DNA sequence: TGTGCCAGCAGTCAAACCGGGACTAGCCCCTACAATGAGCAGTTCTTC.

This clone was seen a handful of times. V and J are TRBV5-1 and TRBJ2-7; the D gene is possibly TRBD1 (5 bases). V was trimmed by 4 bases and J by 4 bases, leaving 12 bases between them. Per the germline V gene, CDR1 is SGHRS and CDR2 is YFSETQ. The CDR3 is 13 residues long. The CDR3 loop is CASSVPGSYEQYF. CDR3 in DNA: TGCGCCAGCAGCGTTCCAGGGTCGTACGAGCAGTACTTC.

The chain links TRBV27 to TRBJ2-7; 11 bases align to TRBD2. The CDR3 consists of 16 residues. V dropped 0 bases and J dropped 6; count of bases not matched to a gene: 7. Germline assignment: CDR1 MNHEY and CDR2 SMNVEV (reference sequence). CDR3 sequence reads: CASSLSPTSGTLEQYF. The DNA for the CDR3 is TGTGCCAGCAGTTTATCGCCGACTAGCGGGACTCTCGAGCAGTACTTC.

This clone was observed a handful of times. CDR3 amino acids: CASSLRSHEQYF. The CDR3 region has the DNA TGTGCCAGCAGCTTACGATCACACGAGCAGTACTTC. V usage is TRBV7-3 and J usage is TRBJ2-7; the D is unclear. This CDR3 region has 12 residues. Germline values: CDR1 SGHTA, CDR2 FQGTGA. The V gene lost 2 bases and the J gene lost 5 bases, with 7 bases spanning the gap.

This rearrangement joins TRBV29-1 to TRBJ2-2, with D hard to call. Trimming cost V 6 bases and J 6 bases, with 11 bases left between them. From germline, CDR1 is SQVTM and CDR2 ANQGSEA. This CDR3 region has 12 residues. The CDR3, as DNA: TGCAGCGTCCCCCAAGTGTCCGGGGAGCTGTTTTTT. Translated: CSVPQVSGELFF.